These 16 T cell receptor beta chains were sequenced from one sample in a study of blood T cell repertoires in COVID-19. The repertoire was sequenced with immunoSEQ multiplex PCR; TCRdb's copy has only in-frame clones and lacks some. The sample holds 200,000 to 250,000 clones, around four fifths seen once. The sequenced sample was PBMCs or T cells enriched from blood (not recorded which). All receptors come from a man aged 40-49 years who had recovered from COVID-19.

V and J are TRBV12-2 and TRBJ1-5. TRBV12-2 is a listed pseudogene. The CDR3 has 16 amino acids. CDR3 sequence: CASRVEAYPGNQPQHF. The CDR3 nucleotides are TGTGCAAGTCGGGTGGAGGCCTACCCCGGCAATCAGCCCCAGCATTTT.

V gene TRBV5-1 combines with J gene TRBJ2-3; 8 bases fit TRBD2. The V segment lost 2 bases and the J segment 2 bases; nucleotides outside the gene matches: 7. CDR1 is SGHRS and CDR2 is YFSETQ in the germline V gene. The CDR3 is 16 amino acids. The CDR3 bases are TGCGCCAGCAGCTTTGGTTCTAGCGGGTACACAGATACGCAGTATTTT. It yields the protein CASSFGSSGYTDTQYF.

The table lists this clone with a few counts. The genes are TRBV29-1 and TRBJ2-2; the match to TRBD2 covers 7 bases. The CDR3 covers 14 residues. Per the germline V gene, CDR1 is SQVTM and CDR2 is ANQGSEA. The V and J ends lost 4 bases and 5 bases, in that order; junction bases with no gene match: 7. For the CDR3, the DNA is TGCAGCGTTGGGGAGGGTAGGATTACCGGGGAGCTGTTTTTT. Protein: CSVGEGRITGELFF.

The J gene is TRBJ2-1, the V gene TRBV2, with D tentatively TRBD2 (5 bases). Germline CDR1 SNHLY, CDR2 FYNNEI. The V end lost 3 bases, the J end lost 11 bases, and 11 bases lay between the germline ends. The CDR3 consists of 12 residues. The DNA of the CDR3 is TGTGCCAGCAGTGAGGGAGTAATCAAGCAGTTCTTC. Translated, it gives CASSEGVIKQFF.

CDR3 region: CASSPTGGYEQFF. CDR3 bases: TGCGCCAGCAGCCCAACCGGAGGGTATGAGCAGTTCTTC. The chain couples TRBV4-1 to TRBJ2-1, with D possibly being TRBD2 (6 bases). Deletions cut 4 bases from V and 8 bases from J, with 12 bases between. CDR1 and CDR2 (germline): MGHRA, YSYEKL. The CDR3 sequence is 13 residues long.

The rearrangement uses TRBV10-3 and TRBJ1-2, with 9 bases aligning to TRBD1. Germline values: CDR1 ENHRY, CDR2 SYGVKD. The CDR3 contains 13 residues. Trimming removed 4 bases from V and 8 bases from J; junction bases left unmatched: 5. This chain's CDR3 is CAISGRDRVGYTF. CDR3 nucleotide sequence: TGTGCCATCAGTGGACGGGACAGGGTCGGCTACACCTTC.

The CDR3 DNA is TGTGCCAGCAGCTTAGTCGTGCGGGAGACTGGGGAGCTGTTTTTT. It codes for CASSLVVRETGELFF. This chain uses TRBV5-5 with TRBJ2-2, with TRBD2 matching over 7 bases. CDR3 length: 15 amino acids. The germline CDR1 and CDR2 sequences are SGHKS and YYEKEE (reference sequence). Trimming at V came to 2 bases and at J to 8 bases, leaving 9 bases not matched to a gene.

This chain links TRBV10-3 with TRBJ1-5; D remains unclear. The CDR3 has 14 amino acids. Germline CDR1 reads ENHRY; CDR2 reads SYGVKD. V lost 0 bases to trimming and J lost 4 bases, with 7 bases between them. The CDR3 DNA follows: TGTGCCATCAGTGAGTCGATGCAGAATCAGCCCCAGCATTTT. Its protein is CAISESMQNQPQHF.

This clone was seen a few times. The chain recombines TRBV5-4 with TRBJ1-4; a weak D match, TRBD1 (5 bases). Trimming took off 0 bases at V and 8 bases at J, with 14 bases between the two ends. The CDR3 is 15 amino acids. The germline V gene has CDR1 SGHNT and CDR2 YYREEE (reference sequence). CDR3 DNA: TGTGCCAGCAGCTTGGAGGCAGGGTTAGGGGAAAAACTGTTTTTT. As protein: CASSLEAGLGEKLFF.

Worth noting for this clone: The same CDR3 arises from other DNA sequences in this sample as well. The rearrangement joins TRBV5-1 to TRBJ2-1; 9 nucleotides line up with TRBD2. The V gene end was trimmed by 0 bases and the J gene end by 4 bases; junction bases not matched to a gene: 2. Germline assignment: CDR1 SGHRS and CDR2 YFSETQ. The CDR3 length is 15 residues. The CDR3 here is CASSLDSGSYNEQFF. The CDR3 bases are TGCGCCAGCAGCTTGGATAGCGGGAGTTACAATGAGCAGTTCTTC.

V and J are TRBV6-8 and TRBJ2-3, with a tentative D call TRBD2 (7 bases). Germline V gene sequence: CDR1 MNHGY, CDR2 SAAAGT. This CDR3 contains 15 residues. Trimming removed 4 bases from V and 5 bases from J, with 16 bases in between. CDR3 sequence reads: CASSSRGAIKDTQYF. As DNA, the CDR3 is TGTGCCAGCAGTTCTCGGGGGGCGATAAAAGATACGCAGTATTTT.

This clone turned up a few times. CDR3 coding DNA: TGCGCCAGCAGCCGAGTAAAGGAGACCCAGTACTTC. Residues: CASSRVKETQYF. V usage is TRBV5-1 and J usage is TRBJ2-5, with D unresolved. In germline, CDR1 is SGHRS, CDR2 YFSETQ. The V gene lost 4 bases and the J gene lost 5 bases, with 9 bases spanning the gap. CDR3 length: 12 residues.

The V call is TRBV29-1, the J call TRBJ2-3; D gene uncertain. V dropped 4 bases and J dropped 4 bases, with 3 bases sitting between them. Germline V CDR1 and CDR2: SQVTM, ANQGSEA. This CDR3 is 10 amino acids long. CDR3 residues: CSVVADTQYF. CDR3 nucleotide sequence: TGCAGCGTTGTAGCAGATACGCAGTATTTT.

The table lists this clone with a few counts. The rearrangement uses TRBV20-1 and TRBJ1-1; weak D call: TRBD1 (5 bases). The ends were cut back, 5 bases at V and 6 bases at J, with 10 bases in the middle. The CDR3 covers 11 residues. Germline V gives CDR1 DFQATT, CDR2 SNEGSKA (reference sequence). CDR3 bases: TGCAGTGCTTCAACAGGTTCTGAAGCTTTCTTT. Its protein is CSASTGSEAFF.

Here the CDR3 reads CASSYSRDRGHEQYF. CDR3 nucleotides: TGTGCCAGCAGTTACTCGAGGGACAGGGGTCACGAGCAGTACTTC. The chain uses TRBV6-5 and TRBJ2-7, with TRBD1 identical over 10 bases. Germline CDR1 reads MNHEY; CDR2 reads SVGAGI. CDR3 length: 15 amino acids. V trimming: 0 bases; J trimming: 5 bases; junction bases outside the gene matches: 4.

This clone was picked up a small number of times. J is TRBJ2-5 and V is TRBV19, with D perhaps matching TRBD1 (5 bases). V lost 6 bases and J lost 7, with 15 bases in between. CDR3 length equals 13 residues. CDR1 LNHDA and CDR2 SQIVND come from the germline V gene (reference sequence). The DNA of the CDR3 is TGTGCCAGTAGAAAAACAGGTGAAAGGACCCAGTACTTC. Translation: CASRKTGERTQYF.